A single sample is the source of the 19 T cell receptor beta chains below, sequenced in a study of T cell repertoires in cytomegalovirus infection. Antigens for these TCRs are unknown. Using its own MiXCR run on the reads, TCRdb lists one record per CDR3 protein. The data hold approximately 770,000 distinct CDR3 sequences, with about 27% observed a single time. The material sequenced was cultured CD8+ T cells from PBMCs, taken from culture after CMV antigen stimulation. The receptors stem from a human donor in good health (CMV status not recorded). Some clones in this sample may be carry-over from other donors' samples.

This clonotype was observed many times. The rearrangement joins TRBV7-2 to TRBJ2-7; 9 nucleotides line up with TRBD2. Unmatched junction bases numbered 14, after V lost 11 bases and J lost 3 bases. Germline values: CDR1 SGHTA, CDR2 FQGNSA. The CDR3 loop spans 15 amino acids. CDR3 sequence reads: CAQRLAGAPCYEQYV. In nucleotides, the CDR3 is TGTGCCCAAAGATTAGCGGGGGCCCCTTGCTACGAGCAGTACGTC.

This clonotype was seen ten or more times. The CDR3 coding sequence is TGTGCCAGTACCGACCTCGTTACAGGGGTCACTGAAGCTTTCTTT. The encoded protein is CASTDLVTGVTEAFF. This sequence joins TRBV6-2 or TRBV6-3 and TRBJ1-1; 7 bases align to TRBD1. Trimming at V came to 9 bases and at J to 4 bases, leaving 14 bases not matched to a gene. Germline V CDR1 and CDR2: MNHEY, SVGEGT. The CDR3 is 15 amino acids.

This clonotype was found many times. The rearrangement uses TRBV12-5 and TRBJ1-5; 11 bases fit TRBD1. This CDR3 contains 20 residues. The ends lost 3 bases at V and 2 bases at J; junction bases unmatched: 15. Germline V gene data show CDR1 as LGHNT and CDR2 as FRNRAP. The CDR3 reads CASGFTIPGQGEWGNQPQHF. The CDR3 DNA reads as TGTGCTAGTGGTTTTACCATTCCGGGACAGGGGGAGTGGGGCAATCAGCCCCAGCATTTT. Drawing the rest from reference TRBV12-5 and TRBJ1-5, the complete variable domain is DARVTQTPRHKVTEMGQEVTMRCQPILGHNTVFWYRQTMMQGLELLAYFRNRAPLDDSGMPKDRFSAEMPDATLATLKIQPSEPRDSAVYFCASGFTIPGQGEWGNQPQHFGDGTRLSIL.

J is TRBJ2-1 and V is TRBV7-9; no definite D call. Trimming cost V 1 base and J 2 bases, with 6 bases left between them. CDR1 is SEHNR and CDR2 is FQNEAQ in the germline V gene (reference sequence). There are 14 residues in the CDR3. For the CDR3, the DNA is TGTGCCAGCAGCTTAGTAGTACCCTACAATGAGCAGTTCTTC. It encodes CASSLVVPYNEQFF.

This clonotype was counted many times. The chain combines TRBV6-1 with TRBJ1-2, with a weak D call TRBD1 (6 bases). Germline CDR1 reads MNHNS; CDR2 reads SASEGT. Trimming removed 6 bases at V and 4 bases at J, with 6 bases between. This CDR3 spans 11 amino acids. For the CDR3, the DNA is TGTGCCAGCAGACAGGGCTATGGCTACACCTTC. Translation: CASRQGYGYTF.

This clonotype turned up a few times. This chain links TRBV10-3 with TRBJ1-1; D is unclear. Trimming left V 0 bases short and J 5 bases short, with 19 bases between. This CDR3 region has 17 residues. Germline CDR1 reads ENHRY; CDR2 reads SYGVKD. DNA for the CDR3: TGTGCCATCAGTGAGTCGATTTATCCGGGAGCCATTACTGAAGCTTTCTTT. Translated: CAISESIYPGAITEAFF.

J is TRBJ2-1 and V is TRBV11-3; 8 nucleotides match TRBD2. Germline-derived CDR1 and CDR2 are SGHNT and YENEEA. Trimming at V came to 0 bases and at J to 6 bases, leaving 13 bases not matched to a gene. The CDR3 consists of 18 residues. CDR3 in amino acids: CASSLDSQRGFPSNEQFF. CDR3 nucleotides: TGTGCCAGCAGCTTAGATTCTCAGCGGGGGTTCCCCAGCAATGAGCAGTTCTTC.

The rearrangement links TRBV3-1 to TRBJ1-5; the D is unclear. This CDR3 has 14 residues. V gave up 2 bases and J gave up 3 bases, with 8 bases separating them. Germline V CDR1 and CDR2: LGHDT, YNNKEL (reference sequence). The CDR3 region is CASSQPGNNQPQHF. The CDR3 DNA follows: TGTGCCAGCAGCCAACCGGGTAACAATCAGCCCCAGCATTTT.

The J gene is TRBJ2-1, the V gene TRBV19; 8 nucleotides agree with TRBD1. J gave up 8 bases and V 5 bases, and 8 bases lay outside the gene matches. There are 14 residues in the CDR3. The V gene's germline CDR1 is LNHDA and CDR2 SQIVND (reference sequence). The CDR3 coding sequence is TGTGCCAGTAGTCCCCTGGACAGGGATGATGAGCAGTTCTTC. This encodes CASSPLDRDDEQFF.

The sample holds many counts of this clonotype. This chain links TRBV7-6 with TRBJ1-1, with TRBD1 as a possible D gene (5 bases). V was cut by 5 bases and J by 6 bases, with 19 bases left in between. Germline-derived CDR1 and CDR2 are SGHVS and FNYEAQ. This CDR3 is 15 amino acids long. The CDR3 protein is CASSDPGRKVPEAFF. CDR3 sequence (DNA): TGTGCCAGCAGCGATCCGGGACGTAAGGTGCCTGAAGCTTTCTTT.

The CDR3: CATAWANTEAFF. The CDR3 region has the DNA TGTGCCACCGCCTGGGCGAACACTGAAGCTTTCTTT. This sequence joins TRBV6-1 and TRBJ1-1; no clear D gene. The CDR3 sequence is 12 residues long. Germline assignment: CDR1 MNHNS and CDR2 SASEGT. Trimming pared 10 bases from V and 1 base from J, leaving 10 bases between.

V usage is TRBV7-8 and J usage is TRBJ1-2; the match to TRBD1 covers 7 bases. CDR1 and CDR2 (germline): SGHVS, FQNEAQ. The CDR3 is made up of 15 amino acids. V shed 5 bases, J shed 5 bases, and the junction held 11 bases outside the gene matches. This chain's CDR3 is CASSETGKGAYGYTF. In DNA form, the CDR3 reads TGTGCCAGCAGCGAAACAGGGAAGGGGGCGTATGGCTACACCTTC.

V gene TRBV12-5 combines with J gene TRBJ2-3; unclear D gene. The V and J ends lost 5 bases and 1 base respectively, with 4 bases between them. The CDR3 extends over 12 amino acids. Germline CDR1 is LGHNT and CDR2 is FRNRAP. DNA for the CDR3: TGTGCTAGTGGTATAGGCACAGATACGCAGTATTTT. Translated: CASGIGTDTQYF. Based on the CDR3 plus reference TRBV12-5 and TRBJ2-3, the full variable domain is DARVTQTPRHKVTEMGQEVTMRCQPILGHNTVFWYRQTMMQGLELLAYFRNRAPLDDSGMPKDRFSAEMPDATLATLKIQPSEPRDSAVYFCASGIGTDTQYFGPGTRLTVL.

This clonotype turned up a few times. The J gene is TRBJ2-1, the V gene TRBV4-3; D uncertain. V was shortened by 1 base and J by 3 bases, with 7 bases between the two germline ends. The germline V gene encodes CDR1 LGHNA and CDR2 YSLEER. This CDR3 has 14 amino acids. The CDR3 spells CASSQVNSYNEQFF. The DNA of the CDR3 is TGCGCCAGCAGCCAAGTTAACAGCTACAATGAGCAGTTCTTC.

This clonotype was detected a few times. The CDR3 DNA sequence: TGTGCCAGCAGTCCGCGCGGCGGGGGTAGCACAGATACGCAGTATTTT. Translating gives CASSPRGGGSTDTQYF. The genes are TRBV12-3 or TRBV12-4 and TRBJ2-3; 7 bases fit TRBD2. Germline trimming cut 5 bases from V and 0 bases from J; bases unmatched to any gene: 8. The CDR3 is 16 amino acids.

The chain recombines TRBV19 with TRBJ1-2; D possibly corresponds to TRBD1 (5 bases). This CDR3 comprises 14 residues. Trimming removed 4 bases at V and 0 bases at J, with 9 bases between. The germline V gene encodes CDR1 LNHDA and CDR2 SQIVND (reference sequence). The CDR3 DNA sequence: TGTGCCAGTAGTAACCAGGGCACTAACTATGGCTACACCTTC. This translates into CASSNQGTNYGYTF.

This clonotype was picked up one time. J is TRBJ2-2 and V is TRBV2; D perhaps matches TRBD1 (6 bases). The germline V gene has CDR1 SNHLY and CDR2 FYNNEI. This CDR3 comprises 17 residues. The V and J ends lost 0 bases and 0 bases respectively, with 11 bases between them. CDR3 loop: CASSEAQGQTNTGELFF. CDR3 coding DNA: TGTGCCAGCAGTGAAGCGCAGGGACAAACGAACACCGGGGAGCTGTTTTTT.

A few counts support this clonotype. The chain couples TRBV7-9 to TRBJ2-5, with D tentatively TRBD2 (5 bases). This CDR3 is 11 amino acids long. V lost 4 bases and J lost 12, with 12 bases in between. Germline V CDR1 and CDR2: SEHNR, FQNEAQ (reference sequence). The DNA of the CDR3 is TGTGCCAGCAGCTCGAGGATGGAGGAGTACTTC. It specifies CASSSRMEEYF. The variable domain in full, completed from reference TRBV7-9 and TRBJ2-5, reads DTGVSQNPRHKITKRGQNVTFRCDPISEHNRLYWYRQTLGQGPEFLTYFQNEAQLEKSRLLSDRFSAERPKGSFSTLEIQRTEQGDSAMYLCASSSRMEEYFGPGTRLLVL.

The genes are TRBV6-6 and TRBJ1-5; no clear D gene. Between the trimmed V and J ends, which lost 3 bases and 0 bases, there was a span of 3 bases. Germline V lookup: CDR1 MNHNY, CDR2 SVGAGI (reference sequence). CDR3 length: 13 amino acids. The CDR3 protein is CASSYFSNQPQHF. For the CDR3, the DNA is TGTGCCAGCAGTTATTTTAGCAATCAGCCCCAGCATTTT.